This entry is about one T cell receptor (beta chain). The antigen is undetermined. This entry is derived from a study of T-cell reconstitution after alpha-beta-depleted transplantation in children. Germline CDR1 reads SGHTA; CDR2 reads FQGNSA. The CDR3 length is 14 residues. Trimming stripped 4 bases from V and 2 bases from J, with 12 bases between. Regarding the study as a whole: When one year had passed after transplant, most T-cell counts and diversity came from newly produced T cells.

As it was prepared, the TCRbeta library received unique molecular identifiers. TCRdb reprocessed the PCR reads with MiXCR, giving one entry per CDR3 protein. The sample includes more than 200,000 distinct CDR3 sequences, roughly 18% seen only once; the top ten take just under 45%. Specimen: PBMCs, mostly from graft donor cells, collected 360 days after TCRalphabeta/CD19-depleted stem cell transplant. The V gene is TRBV7-2, the J gene TRBJ2-7; D tentatively fits TRBD1 or TRBD2 (6 bases each). The clonotype originates from a male patient under 10 years old who had a stem cell transplant for acute lymphoblastic leukemia, so the T cells may come from the graft donor. CDR3 in DNA: TGTGCCAGCAGCTACGAGGGGGGCACCTACGAGCAGTACTTC. This encodes CASSYEGGTYEQYF.